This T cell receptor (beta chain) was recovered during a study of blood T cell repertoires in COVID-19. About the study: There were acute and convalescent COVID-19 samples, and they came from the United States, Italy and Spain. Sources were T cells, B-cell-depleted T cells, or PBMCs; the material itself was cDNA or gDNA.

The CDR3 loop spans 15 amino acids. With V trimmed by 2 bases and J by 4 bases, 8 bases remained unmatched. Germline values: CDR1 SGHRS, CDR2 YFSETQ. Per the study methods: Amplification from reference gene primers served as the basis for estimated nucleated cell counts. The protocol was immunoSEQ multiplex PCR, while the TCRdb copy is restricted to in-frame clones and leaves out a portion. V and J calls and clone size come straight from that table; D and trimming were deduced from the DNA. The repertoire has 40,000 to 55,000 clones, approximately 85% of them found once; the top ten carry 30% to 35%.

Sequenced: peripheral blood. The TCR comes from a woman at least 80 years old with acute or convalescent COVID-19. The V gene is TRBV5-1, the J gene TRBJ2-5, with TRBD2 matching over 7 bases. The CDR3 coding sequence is TGCGCCAGCAGCTTATCTAGCGGTCCGCGAGAGACCCAGTACTTC. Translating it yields CASSLSSGPRETQYF.